These T cell receptor beta chains were read from a single sample in a study of T cell repertoires in cytomegalovirus infection. Their target antigens are unknown. TCRdb itself ran the reads through MiXCR, one entry per CDR3 protein. The sample holds approximately 1,000,000 distinct CDR3 sequences, approximately 31% seen once. Sequencing was performed on cultured CD8+ T cells from PBMCs, taken from culture after CMV antigen stimulation. These TCRs come from a human donor in good health (CMV status not recorded). Some clones in this sample may be carry-over from other donors' samples. The CDR3 runs from the conserved cysteine through the conserved F or W. Fields, in order: clone size, J gene, D gene, V gene, CDR3 DNA, CDR3 protein. A D gene is named only where the DNA matches it firmly. Where a row states a size, it is once, few, many or the class of an expanded clone; other rows omit it.

size: NA; J: TRBJ2-1; D: TRBD1; V: TRBV6-5; DNA: TGTGCCAGCCGGGGCAGGGGGCCCATATACAATGAGCAGTTCTTC; CDR3: CASRGRGPIYNEQFF
size: few; J: TRBJ2-1; D: TRBD1; V: TRBV7-6; DNA: TGTGCCAGCAGCTTGTTTCGGGACAGGGGAATCGGGGGGTTCCACAATGAGCAGTTCTTC; CDR3: CASSLFRDRGIGGFHNEQFF
size: many; J: TRBJ2-1; D: NA; V: TRBV7-6; DNA: TGTGCCAGCAGCTTAGTGCCGGGGGTCTCCTACAATGAGCAGTTCTTC; CDR3: CASSLVPGVSYNEQFF
size: few; J: TRBJ1-1; D: NA; V: TRBV7-6; DNA: TGTGCCGATGGGGACACTGAAGCTTTCTTT; CDR3: CADGDTEAFF
size: NA; J: TRBJ2-1; D: TRBD2; V: TRBV20-1; DNA: TGCAGTGCTGCCCCGGCGGGGGAGAGCTACAATGAGCAGTTCTTC; CDR3: CSAAPAGESYNEQFF
size: few; J: TRBJ1-2; D: TRBD1; V: TRBV28; DNA: TGTGCCAGCAGTCCCATCGGACAGGGGCAACCTTTTGACTATGGCTACACCTTC; CDR3: CASSPIGQGQPFDYGYTF
size: few; J: TRBJ2-1; D: NA; V: TRBV19; DNA: TGTGCCAGTAGTTTAGGTACTGCAAAGCAGTTCTTC; CDR3: CASSLGTAKQFF
size: few; J: TRBJ2-1; D: NA; V: TRBV7-2; DNA: TGTGCCAGCAGCCCTGACTGGAGCTCCTACAATGAGCAGTTCTTC; CDR3: CASSPDWSSYNEQFF
size: few; J: TRBJ1-2; D: NA; V: TRBV12-3/TRBV12-4; DNA: TGTGCCAGCAGTCCCAGTGGGGAGTCGACTCTTGGCTACACCTTC; CDR3: CASSPSGESTLGYTF
size: NA; J: TRBJ1-1; D: NA; V: TRBV28; DNA: TGTGCCAGCAGTTCAGCCCCGGACGTTCTTATGAACACTGAAGCTTTCTTT; CDR3: CASSSAPDVLMNTEAFF
size: many; J: TRBJ2-2; D: NA; V: TRBV7-6; DNA: TGTGCCAGCAGCGCCTCCCTGGGCGGGGAGCTGTTTTTT; CDR3: CASSASLGGELFF
size: NA; J: TRBJ1-2; D: TRBD1; V: TRBV7-9; DNA: TGTGCCAGCAGCTTAGCGTTATCAGGGGGCGATGGCTACACCTTC; CDR3: CASSLALSGGDGYTF
size: many; J: TRBJ1-1; D: TRBD1; V: TRBV12-3/TRBV12-4; DNA: TGTGCCAGCAGTAATCCGGGACAGGGAGAAGCTTTCTTT; CDR3: CASSNPGQGEAFF
size: once; J: TRBJ1-1; D: NA; V: TRBV10-3; DNA: TGTGCCATCAGTGAGGTAAAGAACACTGAAGCTTTCTTT; CDR3: CAISEVKNTEAFF
size: few; J: TRBJ2-2; D: NA; V: TRBV6-6; DNA: TGTGCCAGCAGTTACTCGTTGACAATCTCGAACACCGGGGAGCTGTTTTTT; CDR3: CASSYSLTISNTGELFF
size: NA; J: TRBJ1-1; D: TRBD1; V: TRBV7-9; DNA: TGTGCCAGCAGCCCCGGACAGGGGGAGAATGAAGCTTTCTTT; CDR3: CASSPGQGENEAFF
size: NA; J: TRBJ1-2; D: TRBD1; V: TRBV27; DNA: TGTGCCAGCAGTTTATTCGGGACAGGGGGCGCTTCGTATGGCTACACCTTC; CDR3: CASSLFGTGGASYGYTF
size: few; J: TRBJ2-1; D: TRBD2; V: TRBV19; DNA: TGTGCCAGCAGTCTAGCGGGGGACTTAAATGAGCAGTTCTTC; CDR3: CASSLAGDLNEQFF
size: few; J: TRBJ2-1; D: TRBD2; V: TRBV7-9; DNA: TGTGCCAGCAGCTTAGCAAGATCTCTAACGGGGGGGTTCTACAATGAGCAGTTCTTC; CDR3: CASSLARSLTGGFYNEQFF
size: few; J: TRBJ2-2; D: NA; V: TRBV14; DNA: TGTGCCAGCAGCCAACAAGAAGGATGGGACGGGGAGCTGTTTTTT; CDR3: CASSQQEGWDGELFF
size: NA; J: TRBJ2-3; D: NA; V: TRBV12-3/TRBV12-4; DNA: TGTGCCGGCGCGCTCTTATCAGCAGATACGCAGTATTTT; CDR3: CAGALLSADTQYF
size: NA; J: TRBJ1-6; D: TRBD1; V: TRBV11-2; DNA: TGTGCCAGACCCGGGACAGCCAATTCACCCCTCCACTTT; CDR3: CARPGTANSPLHF
size: NA; J: TRBJ1-1; D: TRBD1; V: TRBV5-5; DNA: TGTGCCAGCAGCTTCGTAGGGACAGCGGACACTGAAGCTTTCTTT; CDR3: CASSFVGTADTEAFF